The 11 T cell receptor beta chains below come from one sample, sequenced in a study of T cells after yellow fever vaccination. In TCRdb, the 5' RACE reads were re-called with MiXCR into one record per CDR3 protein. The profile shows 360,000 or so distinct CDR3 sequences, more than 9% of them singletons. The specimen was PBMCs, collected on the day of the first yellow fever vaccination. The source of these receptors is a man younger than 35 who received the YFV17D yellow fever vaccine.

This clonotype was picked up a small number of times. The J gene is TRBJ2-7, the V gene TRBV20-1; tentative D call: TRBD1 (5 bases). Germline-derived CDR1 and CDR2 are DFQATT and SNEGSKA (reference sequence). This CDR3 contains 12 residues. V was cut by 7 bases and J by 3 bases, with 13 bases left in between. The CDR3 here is CSGAGNSYEQYF. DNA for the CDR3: TGCAGTGGGGCAGGGAACAGCTACGAGCAGTACTTC.

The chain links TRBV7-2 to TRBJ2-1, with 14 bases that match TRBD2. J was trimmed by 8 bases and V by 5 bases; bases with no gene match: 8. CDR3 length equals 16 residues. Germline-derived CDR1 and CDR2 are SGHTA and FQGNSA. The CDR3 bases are TGTGCCAGCAGCAATGGGGGGACTAGCGGGGGCGATGAGCAGTTCTTC. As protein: CASSNGGTSGGDEQFF.

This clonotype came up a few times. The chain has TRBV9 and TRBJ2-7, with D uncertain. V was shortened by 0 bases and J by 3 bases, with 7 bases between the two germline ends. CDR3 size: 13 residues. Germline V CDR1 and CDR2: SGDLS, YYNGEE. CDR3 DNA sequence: TGTGCCAGCAGCGTAGCAGGAAACTACGAGCAGTACTTC. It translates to CASSVAGNYEQYF.

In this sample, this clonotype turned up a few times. The CDR3 DNA reads as TGCGCCAGCAGCCCTACGATGGGGGGCGAGCAGTACTTC. Translation gives CASSPTMGGEQYF. The rearrangement links TRBV4-1 to TRBJ2-7; TRBD2 might be the D (6 bases). The germline gives CDR1 MGHRA, CDR2 YSYEKL. This CDR3 has 13 amino acids. The V end lost 4 bases, the J end lost 6 bases, and 13 bases lay between the germline ends.

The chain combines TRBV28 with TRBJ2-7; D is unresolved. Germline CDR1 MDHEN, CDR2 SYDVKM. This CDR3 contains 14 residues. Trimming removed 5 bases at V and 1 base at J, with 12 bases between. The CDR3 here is CASSTRRGSYEQYV. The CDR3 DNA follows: TGTGCCAGCAGTACACGCCGTGGGTCCTACGAGCAGTACGTC.

CDR3 amino acids: CASSFKTAITEAFF. In nucleotides, the CDR3 is TGTGCCAGCAGCTTTAAGACAGCCATCACTGAAGCTTTCTTT. The chain uses TRBV7-2 and TRBJ1-1, with D tentatively TRBD1 (5 bases). Germline assignment: CDR1 SGHTA and CDR2 FQGNSA. The V end was cut by 3 bases, the J end by 4 bases, with 12 bases between. The CDR3 is made up of 14 amino acids. Full variable domain (remainder filled in from reference TRBV7-2 and TRBJ1-1): GAGVSQSPSNKVTEKGKDVELRCDPISGHTALYWYRQSLGQGLEFLIYFQGNSAPDKSGLPSDRFSAERTGGSVSTLTIQRTQQEDSAVYLCASSFKTAITEAFFGQGTRLTVV.

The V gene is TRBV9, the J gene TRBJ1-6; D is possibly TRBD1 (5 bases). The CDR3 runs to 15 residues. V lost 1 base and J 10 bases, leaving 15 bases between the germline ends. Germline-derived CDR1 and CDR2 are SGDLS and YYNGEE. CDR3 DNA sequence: TGTGCCAGCAGCGTAAGCCGGCGGGGGACCTCACCCCTCCACTTT. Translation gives CASSVSRRGTSPLHF.

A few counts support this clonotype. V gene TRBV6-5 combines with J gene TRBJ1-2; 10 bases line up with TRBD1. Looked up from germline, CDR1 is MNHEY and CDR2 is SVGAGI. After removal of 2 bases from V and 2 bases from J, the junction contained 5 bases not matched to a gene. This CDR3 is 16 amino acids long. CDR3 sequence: CASSYGTGVENYGYTF. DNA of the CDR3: TGTGCCAGCAGTTACGGGACAGGGGTTGAAAACTATGGCTACACCTTC.

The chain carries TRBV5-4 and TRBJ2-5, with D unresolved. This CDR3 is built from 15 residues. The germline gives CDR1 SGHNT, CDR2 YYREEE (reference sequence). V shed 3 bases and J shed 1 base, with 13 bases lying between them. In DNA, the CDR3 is TGTGCCAGCAGCTGGATTGCTGCCTCCCAAGAGACCCAGTACTTC. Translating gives CASSWIAASQETQYF.

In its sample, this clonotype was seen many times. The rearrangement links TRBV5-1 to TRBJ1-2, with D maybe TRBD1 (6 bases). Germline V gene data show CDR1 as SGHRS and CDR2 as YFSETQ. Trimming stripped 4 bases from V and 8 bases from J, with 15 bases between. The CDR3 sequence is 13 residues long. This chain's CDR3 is CASSPSTGPGYTF. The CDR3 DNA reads TGCGCCAGCAGCCCCTCCACAGGGCCCGGCTACACCTTC.

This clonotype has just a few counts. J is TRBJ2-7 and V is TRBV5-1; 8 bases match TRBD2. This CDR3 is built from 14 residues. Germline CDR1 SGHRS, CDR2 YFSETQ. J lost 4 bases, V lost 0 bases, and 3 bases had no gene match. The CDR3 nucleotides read TGCGCCAGCAGCTTGGGGCCGGGGGGGTACGAGCAGTACTTC. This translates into CASSLGPGGYEQYF.